This T cell receptor (beta chain) appears in the sequencing data of a study of T-cell reconstitution after alpha-beta-depleted transplantation in children. Germline-derived CDR1 and CDR2 are SGHAT and FQNNGV. The ends were cut back, 5 bases at V and 2 bases at J, with 9 bases in the middle. The CDR3 has 13 residues. Study conclusions and caveats: Reportedly, only several hundred clones from non-depleted graft cells drove alpha-beta T-cell counts at about two months. After one year, T-cell counts and TCRbeta diversity mostly came from new T cells.

This clonotype was counted ten times or more. The antigen remains unidentified. Researchers prepared the TCRbeta library using unique molecular identifiers, the study reports. TCRdb reprocessed the PCR reads via MiXCR and lists one record per CDR3 protein. The table lists over 450,000 distinct CDR3 sequences, roughly a tenth of them singletons. The chain uses TRBV11-2 and TRBJ1-1; D remains ambiguous. The sample consisted of PBMCs, taken before TCRalphabeta/CD19-depleted stem cell transplant. This receptor was taken from a child under 10 years old with inherited bone marrow failure, due to receive a stem cell transplant. DNA of the CDR3: TGTGCCAGCAGCCTTCACATAAACACTGAAGCTTTCTTT. Amino acid sequence: CASSLHINTEAFF.